This T cell receptor beta chain was captured by sequencing in a study of blood T cell repertoires in COVID-19. In the study overall: Collection of acute and convalescent COVID-19 samples took place in the United States, Italy and Spain. Sample material is recorded as cDNA or gDNA derived from T cells, B-cell-depleted T cells, or PBMCs.

CDR3 length: 15 residues. Per germline, CDR1 LGHNA and CDR2 YSLEER. V gave up 1 base and J gave up 0 bases, with 9 bases separating them. Some clones are missing from TCRdb's copy, which holds only in-frame ones; the method was immunoSEQ multiplex PCR. The sample lists around 76,000 clones, approximately 80% occurring once. This clone was seen a few times. Source material: peripheral blood. This receptor was taken from a woman in her 70s with acute or convalescent COVID-19. This chain connects TRBV4-3 to TRBJ1-2; TRBD1 might be the D (5 bases). CDR3 loop: CASSQVMDTNYGYTF. As DNA, the CDR3 is TGCGCCAGCAGCCAAGTCATGGACACTAACTATGGCTACACCTTC.